This passage covers 11 T cell receptor beta chains from one sample sequenced in a study of OX40 agonist ivuxolimab in advanced cancers. Receptors were amplified or captured by the immunoSEQ multiplex PCR assay. Not all clones reach the TCRdb copy of this immuneACCESS table, which keeps in-frame sequences only. Checked studies attribute under half of the gap to unresolved V genes and leave the rest unexplained. The sample table contains tens of thousands of clones; only one count was recorded for about nine tenths of them. The ten most abundant clones make up 40% to 55% of the sample. This specimen was CD4+ or CD8+ T cells sorted from blood, taken in a trial of the OX40 agonist ivuxolimab. The origin of the receptors is an adult with an advanced solid tumor such as melanoma, head and neck, liver or kidney cancer.

This clone appeared once. The chain uses TRBV9 and TRBJ2-1, with 8 positions matching TRBD2. CDR3 size: 16 residues. With V trimmed by 4 bases and J by 5 bases, 11 bases remained unmatched. Germline CDR1 reads SGDLS; CDR2 reads YYNGEE. The CDR3 coding sequence is TGTGCCAGCAGCCCGAGGAACGGGGGGGCGGACAATGAGCAGTTCTTC. Its translation is CASSPRNGGADNEQFF.

The chain employs TRBV9 and TRBJ2-7; 8 bases agree with TRBD1. Germline V gene data show CDR1 as SGDLS and CDR2 as YYNGEE. V was pared by 3 bases and J by 5 bases, with 4 bases of the junction left unmatched. The CDR3 covers 13 residues. The CDR3 DNA reads as TGTGCCAGCAGCGGGACAGGGATAAACGAGCAGTACTTC. Encoded protein: CASSGTGINEQYF.

The CDR3 protein is CASRTNRGNQPQHF. DNA of the CDR3: TGTGCCAGCAGGACGAACAGGGGCAATCAGCCCCAGCATTTT. This sequence joins TRBV21-1 and TRBJ1-5; the table calls TRBD1, which could not be checked here. TRBV21-1 is listed as a pseudogene. The CDR3 runs to 14 residues.

The chain couples TRBV15 to TRBJ1-2; D is undetermined. The length of the CDR3 is 16 residues. CDR1 is LNHNV, CDR2 YYDKDF, per germline (reference sequence). With 0 bases removed from V and 4 bases from J, the gap between germline ends came to 15 bases. The CDR3 protein is CATSRDGEILSYGYTF. The CDR3 DNA is TGTGCCACCAGCAGAGATGGAGAAATCTTGTCCTATGGCTACACCTTC.

V and J are TRBV18 and TRBJ2-3; 12 nucleotides match TRBD2. The V gene's germline CDR1 is KGHSH and CDR2 LQKENI. With V trimmed by 3 bases and J by 2 bases, 18 bases remained unmatched. The CDR3 contains 21 residues. CDR3 bases: TGTGCCAGCTCACCGGGGACTAGCGGGCCCTACCACCAGGCCTTCACAGATACGCAGTATTTT. It specifies CASSPGTSGPYHQAFTDTQYF.

Only one count was recorded for this clone. The rearrangement joins TRBV9 to TRBJ2-7; 8 bases align to TRBD2. Losses at the gene ends were 3 bases for V and 3 bases for J; bases not matched to a gene: 8. The germline V gene has CDR1 SGDLS and CDR2 YYNGEE. CDR3 length equals 15 residues. CDR3 nucleotide sequence: TGTGCCAGCAGCGCATCGAGCGGGGGCATCTACGAGCAGTACTTC. It specifies CASSASSGGIYEQYF.

The chain employs TRBV2 and TRBJ2-7, with D tentatively TRBD2 (6 bases). The CDR3 sequence is 15 residues long. The V end lost 2 bases, the J end lost 3 bases, and 14 bases lay between the germline ends. Germline V gene sequence: CDR1 SNHLY, CDR2 FYNNEI. In nucleotides, the CDR3 is TGTGCCAGCAGTGAACAGGTCGGGGGTAGCTACGAGCAGTACTTC. Its translation is CASSEQVGGSYEQYF.

The V gene is TRBV28, the J gene TRBJ2-7, with D uncertain. Deletions cut 7 bases from V and 0 bases from J, with 13 bases between. Germline V gene data show CDR1 as MDHEN and CDR2 as SYDVKM. CDR3 length equals 14 residues. CDR3 sequence reads: CASTVRVSSYEQYF. The CDR3 nucleotides are TGTGCCAGCACGGTTCGGGTGTCCTCCTACGAGCAGTACTTC.

This clone came up once. The chain is built from TRBV9 and TRBJ2-5; D perhaps matches TRBD1 (5 bases). This CDR3 contains 14 residues. V was shortened by 0 bases and J by 5 bases, with 11 bases between the two germline ends. The germline gives CDR1 SGDLS, CDR2 YYNGEE. CDR3 residues: CASSVAGASETQYF. CDR3 DNA: TGTGCCAGCAGCGTAGCTGGGGCGAGTGAGACCCAGTACTTC.

This sequence joins TRBV2 and TRBJ2-1; TRBD1 might be the D (6 bases). This CDR3 is 20 amino acids long. Germline V gene sequence: CDR1 SNHLY, CDR2 FYNNEI. V was shortened by 2 bases and J by 0 bases, with 23 bases between the two germline ends. The chain's CDR3 is CASSELILSTGTSSYNEQFF. CDR3 bases: TGTGCCAGCAGTGAACTAATTTTATCCACAGGGACCAGCTCCTACAATGAGCAGTTCTTC.

The chain joins TRBV13 to TRBJ2-7, with 8 nucleotides matching TRBD1. CDR1 and CDR2 (germline): PRHDT, FYEKMQ (reference sequence). J gave up 5 bases and V 5 bases, and 11 bases lay outside the gene matches. The CDR3 runs 15 residues. CDR3 loop: CASSPPTGQGHEQYF. The CDR3 nucleotides are TGTGCCAGCAGCCCCCCAACAGGACAGGGCCACGAGCAGTACTTC.